These 25 T cell receptor beta chains originate from one sample sequenced in a study of T cell repertoires in cytomegalovirus infection. TCRdb processed the reads anew with MiXCR; each CDR3 protein has one entry. The sample carries around 270,000 distinct CDR3 sequences, approximately 9% recorded once. The sequencing input was PBMCs. These receptors all come from a human donor in good health (CMV status not recorded). Some clones in this sample may be carry-over from other donors' samples.

This clonotype was detected many times. This rearrangement joins TRBV7-9 to TRBJ1-1; D unresolved. Germline V gene sequence: CDR1 SEHNR, CDR2 FQNEAQ (reference sequence). This CDR3 spans 12 amino acids. V gave up 7 bases and J gave up 0 bases, with 6 bases separating them. The CDR3 DNA sequence: TGTGCCAGCAATTCCGTGAACACTGAAGCTTTCTTT. It specifies CASNSVNTEAFF.

Regarding this clonotype: Sequence at one end of the junction differs from germline and may be a read error. The gene calls are TRBV19 and TRBJ2-4; 8 nucleotides line up with TRBD1. CDR3 length: 11 amino acids. Germline CDR1 LNHDA, CDR2 SQIVND (reference sequence). CDR3 residues: CASSGYRGVGF. CDR3 DNA sequence: TGTGCCAGTAGTGGATACAGGGGGGTAGGCTTC.

There are many counts of this clonotype. V is TRBV7-9 and J is TRBJ1-2; perhaps TRBD1 as D (5 bases). CDR1 SEHNR and CDR2 FQNEAQ come from the germline V gene (reference sequence). The V end lost 5 bases, the J end lost 5 bases, and 18 bases lay between the germline ends. CDR3 length: 15 residues. For the CDR3, the DNA is TGTGCCAGCAGCCCCCGCTCCAGGGTGGGGTATGGCTACACCTTC. The encoded protein is CASSPRSRVGYGYTF.

This clonotype was counted ten times or more. V usage is TRBV29-1 and J usage is TRBJ2-7; D may correspond to TRBD1 or TRBD2 (5 bases each). Germline V lookup: CDR1 SQVTM, CDR2 ANQGSEA. V dropped 6 bases and J dropped 2 bases, with 11 bases sitting between them. The CDR3 extends over 12 amino acids. The CDR3 DNA is TGCAGCGTCCGGGACGGGCCCTACGAGCAGTACTTC. Translated, it gives CSVRDGPYEQYF.

This clonotype was counted at least ten times. This chain uses TRBV6-2 or TRBV6-3 with TRBJ2-7, with 13 bases fitting TRBD2. The CDR3 contains 16 residues. Germline CDR1 is MNHEY and CDR2 is SVGEGT. V dropped 6 bases and J dropped 2; count of bases not matched to a gene: 7. The CDR3 protein is CASSGSGLAGAYEQYF. The CDR3 DNA follows: TGTGCCAGCAGCGGCAGCGGACTAGCGGGGGCCTACGAGCAGTACTTC.

This clonotype was seen repeatedly, ten times or more. The DNA of the CDR3 is TGTGCCAGCGAAGGGATACGAACAGGGGAATTGTGGGGGAACACTGAAGCTTTCTTT. Its translation: CASEGIRTGELWGNTEAFF. This chain links TRBV6-8 with TRBJ1-1, with TRBD1 matching over 7 bases. V shed 8 bases and J 1 base; nucleotides not matched to a gene: 22. CDR3 size: 19 residues. In germline, CDR1 is MNHGY, CDR2 SAAAGT.

In regard to this clonotype: A much larger clone sits a single nucleotide away, making a read error possible. This chain connects TRBV19 to TRBJ2-7, with a tentative D call TRBD2 (5 bases). The CDR3 is made up of 12 amino acids. Germline V CDR1 and CDR2: LNHDA, SQIVND (reference sequence). Trimming shortened V by 6 bases and J by 9 bases, and 15 bases separated the two germline ends. The chain's CDR3 is CASSGISSGQYF. The CDR3 DNA sequence: TGTGCCAGTAGCGGGATTTCATCCGGGCAGTACTTC. Using reference TRBV19 and TRBJ2-7 for the parts outside the CDR3, the full variable domain is DGGITQSPKYLFRKEGQNVTLSCEQNLNHDAMYWYRQDPGQGLRLIYYSQIVNDFQKGDIAEGYSVSREKKESFPLTVTSAQKNPTAFYLCASSGISSGQYFGPGTRLTVT.

This clonotype was seen ten or more times. This chain uses TRBV2 with TRBJ2-1; D possibly corresponds to TRBD2 (7 bases). V lost 2 bases to trimming and J lost 7 bases, with 15 bases between them. Looked up from germline, CDR1 is SNHLY and CDR2 is FYNNEI. The length of the CDR3 is 15 residues. DNA of the CDR3: TGTGCCAGCAGTGAACTGCGGGGGCGACTAAATGAGCAGTTCTTC. It encodes CASSELRGRLNEQFF.

Here the CDR3 DNA reads TGTGCCAGCAGGTCCGTTCATCGGCCCCTCAGTCCCCAAGATACGCAGTATTTT. This encodes CASRSVHRPLSPQDTQYF. The chain couples TRBV7-9 to TRBJ2-3; D is unclear. CDR1 SEHNR and CDR2 FQNEAQ come from the germline V gene (reference sequence). CDR3 size: 18 residues. Deletions cut 6 bases from V and 5 bases from J, with 27 bases between.

This clonotype has at least ten counts. The V and J genes are TRBV7-6 and TRBJ2-1, with 16 bases aligning to TRBD2. Losses at the gene ends were 5 bases for V and 13 bases for J; bases not matched to a gene: 11. The CDR3 consists of 16 residues. Germline V gene sequence: CDR1 SGHVS, CDR2 FNYEAQ. CDR3 in DNA: TGTGCCAGCAGCCCCGGGACTAGCGGGGGGGCCGAAGGCCAGTTCTTC. Its protein is CASSPGTSGGAEGQFF.

The sample holds many counts of this clonotype. The V and J genes are TRBV7-8 and TRBJ2-3, with D perhaps being TRBD1 or TRBD2 (6 bases each). The CDR3 totals 17 residues. Looked up from germline, CDR1 is SGHVS and CDR2 is FQNEAQ. Trimming shortened V by 2 bases and J by 3 bases, and 18 bases separated the two germline ends. CDR3 bases: TGTGCCAGCAGCTTACGACATGGAGGGGGAAGTACAGATACGCAGTATTTT. The encoded protein is CASSLRHGGGSTDTQYF. Combining the CDR3 with reference TRBV7-8 and TRBJ2-3 gives the whole variable domain GAGVSQSPRYKVAKRGQDVALRCDPISGHVSLFWYQQALGQGPEFLTYFQNEAQLDKSGLPSDRFFAERPEGSVSTLKIQRTQQEDSAVYLCASSLRHGGGSTDTQYFGPGTRLTVL.

A few counts support this clonotype. The CDR3 region is CASSPTVGTGGATGELFF. The CDR3 DNA is TGTGCCAGCAGTCCTACCGTGGGGACAGGGGGCGCAACCGGGGAGCTGTTTTTT. This chain connects TRBV6-5 to TRBJ2-2; TRBD1 aligns across 12 bases. The V segment lost 5 bases and the J segment 5 bases; nucleotides outside the gene matches: 12. Germline lookup yields CDR1 MNHEY and CDR2 SVGAGI. The CDR3 is 18 residues long.

The rearrangement links TRBV28 to TRBJ2-3; D possibly corresponds to TRBD1 (7 bases). CDR1 is MDHEN and CDR2 is SYDVKM in the germline V gene. V lost 7 bases, J lost 1 base, and 12 bases lay in between. This CDR3 contains 14 residues. As DNA, the CDR3 is TGTGCCAGCAAACAGGGGACTGGCACAGATACGCAGTATTTT. Its protein is CASKQGTGTDTQYF.

This clonotype was observed many times. This chain connects TRBV7-2 to TRBJ2-3; tentatively, D is TRBD2 (7 bases). CDR1 is SGHTA and CDR2 is FQGNSA in the germline V gene. V was clipped by 0 bases and J by 5 bases, with 18 bases between them. The CDR3 runs 17 residues. The chain's CDR3 is CASSLAGGGAARDTQYF. CDR3 sequence (DNA): TGTGCCAGCAGCTTAGCGGGAGGGGGGGCCGCGAGAGATACGCAGTATTTT.

The table lists this clonotype with many counts. The gene calls are TRBV7-2 and TRBJ2-7; 11 bases are shared with TRBD2. Losses at the gene ends were 1 base for V and 6 bases for J; bases not matched to a gene: 17. Germline V gene lookup returns CDR1 SGHTA and CDR2 FQGNSA. The CDR3 runs to 19 residues. CDR3: CASSLVAPGWLAGGGEQYF. CDR3 coding DNA: TGTGCCAGCAGCTTAGTGGCCCCGGGTTGGCTAGCGGGAGGAGGCGAGCAGTACTTC.

Ten or more counts support this clonotype. The gene calls are TRBV19 and TRBJ2-5; D might be TRBD1 (5 bases). The germline gives CDR1 LNHDA, CDR2 SQIVND (reference sequence). The CDR3 is 15 amino acids. V was shortened by 2 bases and J by 1 base, with 11 bases between the two germline ends. CDR3: CASSIQGFGQETQYF. The CDR3 DNA sequence: TGTGCCAGTAGTATACAGGGATTTGGCCAAGAGACCCAGTACTTC.

The rearrangement joins TRBV7-9 to TRBJ1-3; no definite D call. Trimming shortened V by 8 bases and J by 4 bases, and 15 bases separated the two germline ends. The germline V gene has CDR1 SEHNR and CDR2 FQNEAQ (reference sequence). The CDR3 runs 14 residues. The CDR3 DNA reads as TGTGCCAGCGGAATGGATGGAAAAGGAAACACCATATATTTT. It is translated as CASGMDGKGNTIYF.

The CDR3 DNA follows: TGTGCCAGCAGTTATTTACACCCAGGGAAAGGTAGTTACAATGAGCAGTTCTTC. Protein sequence: CASSYLHPGKGSYNEQFF. The chain carries TRBV6-6 and TRBJ2-1; D is perhaps TRBD1 (5 bases). The CDR3 contains 18 residues. With 3 bases removed from V and 4 bases from J, the gap between germline ends came to 22 bases. The germline V gene encodes CDR1 MNHNY and CDR2 SVGAGI (reference sequence).

The V gene is TRBV11-3, the J gene TRBJ2-1; TRBD1 might be the D (6 bases). The length of the CDR3 is 15 residues. Looked up from germline, CDR1 is SGHNT and CDR2 is YENEEA. Trimming pared 0 bases from V and 7 bases from J, leaving 13 bases between. CDR3 DNA sequence: TGTGCCAGCAGCTTAGATTCGAGAAGGGGGAATGAGCAGTTCTTC. Protein: CASSLDSRRGNEQFF.

This clonotype came up many times. The chain uses TRBV7-8 and TRBJ2-5; 13 nucleotides match TRBD2. Unmatched junction bases numbered 10, after V lost 7 bases and J lost 5 bases. Germline V CDR1 and CDR2: SGHVS, FQNEAQ. CDR3 size: 16 residues. DNA of the CDR3: TGTGCCAGCACATCGACGGGACTAGCGGGGAGGGAGACCCAGTACTTC. This sequence encodes CASTSTGLAGRETQYF.

This clonotype was observed many times. This CDR3 is CSARVPEVGGYTF. The CDR3 DNA reads as TGCAGTGCTAGAGTTCCCGAGGTTGGTGGCTACACCTTC. The chain has TRBV20-1 and TRBJ1-2; D is undetermined. Germline V gene lookup returns CDR1 DFQATT and CDR2 SNEGSKA (reference sequence). The CDR3 has 13 amino acids. V was clipped by 1 base and J by 7 bases, with 13 bases between them.

The chain is built from TRBV20-1 and TRBJ2-5, with a possible D match to TRBD1 (6 bases). The length of the CDR3 is 12 residues. Germline-derived CDR1 and CDR2 are DFQATT and SNEGSKA (reference sequence). The V and J ends lost 5 bases and 1 base respectively, with 8 bases between them. The CDR3 sequence: CSAPDSQETQYF. The DNA of the CDR3 is TGCAGTGCTCCGGACAGCCAAGAGACCCAGTACTTC.

This clonotype was picked up many times. The chain couples TRBV5-4 to TRBJ1-1; D is unclear. From germline, CDR1 is SGHNT and CDR2 YYREEE (reference sequence). This CDR3 has 13 amino acids. V was cut by 5 bases and J by 4 bases, with 12 bases left in between. The CDR3 DNA is TGTGCCAGCAGGTTAACAAGCAGCACTGAAGCTTTCTTT. Translation: CASRLTSSTEAFF.

This clonotype was detected ten times or more. CDR3 amino acids: CASRFGGTHKVEQFF. CDR3 bases: TGTGCCAGCAGGTTCGGTGGGACTCATAAGGTGGAGCAGTTCTTC. The rearrangement joins TRBV5-5 to TRBJ2-1, with D possibly being TRBD2 (6 bases). The V gene's germline CDR1 is SGHKS and CDR2 YYEKEE (reference sequence). V dropped 5 bases and J dropped 10 bases, with 22 bases sitting between them. This CDR3 has 15 residues. Full variable domain (outside the CDR3, taken from reference TRBV5-5 and TRBJ2-1): DAGVTQSPTHLIKTRGQQVTLRCSPISGHKSVSWYQQVLGQGPQFIFQYYEKEERGRGNFPDRFSARQFPNYSSELNVNALLLGDSALYLCASRFGGTHKVEQFFGPGTRLTVL.

This clonotype was picked up many times. The rearrangement uses TRBV7-8 and TRBJ2-4, with 8 bases lining up with TRBD2. Germline V gives CDR1 SGHVS, CDR2 FQNEAQ. The V segment lost 4 bases and the J segment 0 bases; nucleotides outside the gene matches: 11. This CDR3 contains 18 residues. DNA of the CDR3: TGTGCCAGCAGCTCCGCGGGGGGTTTCCCCTTAGCCAAAAACATTCAGTACTTC. It codes for CASSSAGGFPLAKNIQYF.